This entry describes one T cell receptor beta chain. This entry is derived from a study of OX40 agonist ivuxolimab in advanced cancers. Trimming removed 6 bases from V and 4 bases from J, with 10 bases in between. Germline loops: CDR1 MNHNY, CDR2 SVGAGI (reference sequence). The CDR3 length is 13 residues. Profiled with immunoSEQ multiplex PCR; TCRdb holds only in-frame clones, not every one. The sample records 21,000 or so clones, about 80% being singletons. The genes are TRBV6-6 and TRBJ2-1, with D unresolved. This receptor was identified in an adult with an advanced solid tumor such as melanoma, head and neck, liver or kidney cancer. The material sequenced was CD4+ or CD8+ T cells sorted from blood, taken in a trial of the OX40 agonist ivuxolimab. CDR3 DNA sequence: TGTGCCAGCAGCCGTGGCAGTTACAATGAGCAGTTCTTC. Translation gives CASSRGSYNEQFF.